This T cell receptor beta chain originates from a study of CD8+CD57+ T cells in acquired aplastic anemia. The study's findings and limits: CD8+ Simpson's diversity did not differ significantly between patients and controls.

Genomic DNA served as template for TCR beta VDJ and CDR3 profiling. MiXCR was run by TCRdb on the reads, yielding one entry per CDR3 protein. The data contain roughly 190,000 distinct CDR3 sequences, approximately 48% of them singletons. Worth noting for this clonotype: Its antigen is as yet unknown.

The patients chosen for sequencing had shown expansion of CD8+CD57+ cells (detected by flow cytometry). A severe acquired aplastic anemia diagnosis applied to all patients. Untreated patients provided the blood samples, with no therapy given before sampling. V shed 1 base and J shed 2 bases, with 9 bases lying between them. This CDR3 comprises 14 residues. Germline V lookup: CDR1 LNHDA, CDR2 SQIVND (reference sequence). The chain couples TRBV19 to TRBJ2-7; D is ambiguous. The TCR sequence derives from a human donor with aplastic anemia. The specimen sequenced was sorted CD4+, CD8+, or CD8+CD57+ T cells (not recorded which) from PBMCs. The CDR3 loop is CASSIGDATYEQYF. In DNA form, the CDR3 reads TGTGCCAGTAGTATAGGGGATGCAACCTACGAGCAGTACTTC.